The present entry profiles one T cell receptor beta chain with its context. One end of the junction varies from germline; a read error may be responsible. CDR1 is SSHAT, CDR2 FNYEAQ, per germline (reference sequence). This CDR3 has 16 amino acids. These data belong to a study of ipilimumab plus nivolumab after autologous stem cell transplantation. Repertoires were generated with immunoSEQ multiplex PCR, while TCRdb's copy carries only in-frame clones and drops some. This sample yields 15,000 to 20,000 clones, of which 70% to 90% are seen a single time; around 20% belongs to the top ten. This clonotype was obtained from a male donor with diffuse large B-cell lymphoma. Here the sequenced sample was PBMCs, taken in a trial of ipilimumab plus nivolumab as post-transplant consolidation. V usage is TRBV7-7 and J usage is TRBJ2-1, with 9 bases that match TRBD2. DNA for the CDR3: TGTGCTAGCAGCCAAGGGGCGGGGGGGCCTTTTGGTGAGCAGTTCTTC. This gives the protein CASSQGAGGPFGEQFF. The full variable domain, in which reference TRBV7-7 and TRBJ2-1 provide the parts outside the CDR3, is GAGVSQSPRYKVTKRGQDVTLRCDPISSHATLYWYQQALGQGPEFLTYFNYEAQPDKSGLPSDRFSAERPEGSISTLTIQRTEQRDSAMYRCASSQGAGGPFGEQFFGPGTRLTVL.